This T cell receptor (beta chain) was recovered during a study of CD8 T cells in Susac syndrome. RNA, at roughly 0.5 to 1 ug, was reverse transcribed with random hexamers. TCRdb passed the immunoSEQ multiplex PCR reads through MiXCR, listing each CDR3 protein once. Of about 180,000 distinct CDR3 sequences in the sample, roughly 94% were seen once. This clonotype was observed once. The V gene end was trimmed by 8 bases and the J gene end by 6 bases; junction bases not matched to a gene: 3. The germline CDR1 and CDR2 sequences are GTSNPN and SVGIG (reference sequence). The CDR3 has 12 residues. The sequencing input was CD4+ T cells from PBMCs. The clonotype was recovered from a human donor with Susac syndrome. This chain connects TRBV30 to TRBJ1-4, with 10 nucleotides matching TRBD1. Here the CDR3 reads CAGTGDDEKLFF. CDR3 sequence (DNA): TGTGCCGGGACAGGGGATGATGAAAAACTGTTTTTT.